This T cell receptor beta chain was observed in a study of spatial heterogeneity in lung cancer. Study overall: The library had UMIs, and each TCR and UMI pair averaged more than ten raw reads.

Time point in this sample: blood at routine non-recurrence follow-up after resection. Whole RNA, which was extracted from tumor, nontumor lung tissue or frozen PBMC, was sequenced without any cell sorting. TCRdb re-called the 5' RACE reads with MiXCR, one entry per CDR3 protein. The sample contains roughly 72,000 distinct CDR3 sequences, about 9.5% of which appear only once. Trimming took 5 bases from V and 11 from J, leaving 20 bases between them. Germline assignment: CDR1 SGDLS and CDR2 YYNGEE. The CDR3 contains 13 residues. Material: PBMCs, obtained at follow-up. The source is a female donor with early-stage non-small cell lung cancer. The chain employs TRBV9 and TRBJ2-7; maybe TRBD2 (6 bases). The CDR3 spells CASSRAEGGMEYF. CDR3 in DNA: TGTGCCAGCAGTAGGGCGGAGGGAGGAATGGAGTACTTC.